A single sample gave rise to the 6 T cell receptor beta chains below, sequenced in a study of T cells in Graves' hyperthyroidism and ophthalmopathy (dated by TCRdb to 2018 to 2020). The library was obtained by multiplex PCR. Sequencing used an Illumina HiSeq 2000. TCR beta CDR3 regions were amplified from RNA transcripts. A first-round RT-PCR of the TCR CDR3 used the HTBI primer set with the Qiagen OneStep RT-PCR kit. Using fastp at Q25 and MiXCR, TCRdb reprocessed the public reads and kept productive beta chains. Rows merge per CDR3 protein into single entries with the most common DNA and genes. A total of around 180,000 distinct CDR3 sequences appear in this sample, around 15% of them only once. The ten largest clones add up to roughly 30% of the sample. Material: blood. Receptors were obtained from a woman aged 45 to 65 with Graves' hyperthyroidism.

This clonotype was counted many times. The chain joins TRBV20-1 to TRBJ2-3; 7 nucleotides match TRBD2. V was pared by 5 bases and J by 2 bases, with 7 bases of the junction left unmatched. CDR1 is DFQATT and CDR2 is SNEGSKA in the germline V gene (reference sequence). This CDR3 is 14 amino acids long. The CDR3, as DNA: TGCAGTGCTCCCCGGACTAGAAACACAGATACGCAGTATTTT. As protein: CSAPRTRNTDTQYF.

The chain recombines TRBV9 with TRBJ2-1; 8 bases match TRBD2. The CDR3 loop spans 15 amino acids. Trimming took 3 bases from V and 0 from J; bases not matched to a gene: 2. Germline loops: CDR1 SGDLS, CDR2 YYNGEE. CDR3 loop: CASSGGGNSYNEQFF. In DNA, the CDR3 is TGTGCCAGCAGCGGCGGGGGGAACTCCTACAATGAGCAGTTCTTC.

The rearrangement links TRBV29-1 to TRBJ2-1; weak D call: TRBD2 (7 bases). This CDR3 comprises 15 residues. Germline lookup yields CDR1 SQVTM and CDR2 ANQGSEA. The V gene lost 7 bases and the J gene lost 0 bases, with 16 bases spanning the gap. CDR3 region: CSERGGPSSYNEQFF. Written as DNA, the CDR3 is TGCAGCGAGAGGGGGGGGCCAAGCTCCTACAATGAGCAGTTCTTC.

The table lists this clonotype with many counts. The chain uses TRBV7-9 and TRBJ2-1, with 7 bases that match TRBD1. CDR3 length: 18 amino acids. Germline V gene sequence: CDR1 SEHNR, CDR2 FQNEAQ (reference sequence). J lost 0 bases, V lost 6 bases, and 14 bases had no gene match. The CDR3 DNA sequence: TGTGCCAGCAGTTTAACTCCCGGGACAGCAGGCTCCTACAATGAGCAGTTCTTC. Protein product: CASSLTPGTAGSYNEQFF.

Ten or more counts support this clonotype. The chain joins TRBV2 to TRBJ1-1; possibly TRBD1 for D (5 bases). The CDR3 runs to 13 residues. The V and J ends lost 3 bases and 1 base respectively, with 6 bases between them. Per the germline V gene, CDR1 is SNHLY and CDR2 is FYNNEI. The chain's CDR3 is CASSEGGNTEAFF. CDR3 nucleotide sequence: TGTGCCAGCAGTGAGGGGGGGAACACTGAAGCTTTCTTT.

This clonotype was detected ten times or more. CDR3 DNA sequence: TGTGCCAGCAGTTTAGTGACAGGGGACAAAAACATTCAGTACTTC. Encoded protein: CASSLVTGDKNIQYF. The chain links TRBV12-3 or TRBV12-4 to TRBJ2-4, with 8 nucleotides matching TRBD1. The V gene end was trimmed by 1 base and the J gene end by 3 bases; junction bases not matched to a gene: 2. The CDR3 has 15 amino acids.